The 30 T cell receptor beta chains below all came from one sample that was sequenced in a study of shared clonotypes between healthy human individuals (dated by TCRdb to 2019 to 2021). The library relied on the immunoSEQ multiplex PCR assay. TCRdb provides this immuneACCESS table in a form limited to in-frame rearrangements. Some clones are lacking; in checked studies, under half of them reflect an unresolved V gene, and why the rest are absent is not known. The sample table records about 680,000 clones; about three quarters of these occur just once. The ten top clones hold around 2% of the sample. Sequencing input: memory CD4+ T cells sorted from blood. This specimen's cell subset or site label, per the study, means: CD45RA-negative fraction. Receptors were obtained from a woman aged 30 to 39 in good health.

The chain joins TRBV28 to TRBJ2-7; 8 nucleotides line up with TRBD2. CDR3 length equals 14 residues. After removal of 3 bases from V and 5 bases from J, the junction contained 6 bases not matched to a gene. Germline loops: CDR1 MDHEN, CDR2 SYDVKM. CDR3 amino acids: CASSFGREANEQYF. DNA of the CDR3: TGTGCCAGCAGTTTTGGGCGGGAGGCGAACGAGCAGTACTTC.

This chain joins TRBV11-1 and TRBJ1-5, with D unresolved. Germline-derived CDR1 and CDR2 are SGHAT and FQDESV (reference sequence). The length of the CDR3 is 13 residues. V was cut by 2 bases and J by 7 bases, with 9 bases left in between. The CDR3 DNA is TGTGCCAGCAGCTTAAATGCGGACCAGCCCCAGCATTTT. It is translated as CASSLNADQPQHF.

This clone was found once. The chain uses TRBV4-1 and TRBJ1-1; D call uncertain. CDR3 length equals 16 residues. Germline loops: CDR1 MGHRA, CDR2 YSYEKL. With 4 bases removed from V and 1 base from J, the gap between germline ends came to 16 bases. CDR3 sequence (DNA): TGCGCCAGCAGCCCAGCCCCCGGGGAGAAGAACACTGAAGCTTTCTTT. The encoded protein is CASSPAPGEKNTEAFF.

This chain connects TRBV11-2 to TRBJ2-4; 8 positions match TRBD1. The J call is uncertain, as TRBJ2-5 better fits the DNA end. The CDR3 length is 15 residues. Germline CDR1 SGHAT, CDR2 FQNNGV. The CDR3 nucleotides are TGTGCCAGCAGCGCGATTGACAGGGGTTTGGAGACCCAGTACTTC. This codes for CASSAIDRGLETQYF.

The chain links TRBV28 to TRBJ1-2; D not resolved. Trimming shortened V by 5 bases and J by 6 bases, and 13 bases separated the two germline ends. The CDR3 sequence is 13 residues long. From germline, CDR1 is MDHEN and CDR2 SYDVKM. In nucleotides, the CDR3 is TGTGCCAGCAGTCCACTCGACGAAAATGGCTACACCTTC. It is translated as CASSPLDENGYTF.

This chain uses TRBV28 with TRBJ2-7; tentative D call: TRBD2 (6 bases). CDR3 length: 15 amino acids. Germline V gene sequence: CDR1 MDHEN, CDR2 SYDVKM. Trimming shortened V by 3 bases and J by 7 bases, and 19 bases separated the two germline ends. Here the CDR3 reads CASSLGGGLRKEQYF. Written as DNA, the CDR3 is TGTGCCAGCAGTTTGGGGGGTGGGCTGCGTAAAGAGCAGTACTTC.

This clone was recorded many times. The genes are TRBV19 and TRBJ2-1, with TRBD2 matching 10 bases. V lost 7 bases and J lost 9; bases outside the gene matches: 18. Germline CDR1 and CDR2: LNHDA and SQIVND (reference sequence). This CDR3 spans 17 amino acids. The CDR3 DNA follows: TGTGCCAGTAATCAAGGGGGACCTAGCGGGAGAGACGGTGAGCAGTTCTTC. Translated, it gives CASNQGGPSGRDGEQFF.

In its sample, this clone was seen a few times. The CDR3 sequence is CASSWGTGEKLFF. The CDR3 nucleotides read TGCGCCAGCAGTTGGGGGACAGGGGAAAAACTGTTTTTT. This chain connects TRBV5-1 to TRBJ1-4; 9 nucleotides match TRBD1. The CDR3 is 13 amino acids. The germline V gene has CDR1 SGHRS and CDR2 YFSETQ. With 5 bases clipped from V and 8 bases from J, the junction kept 4 bases outside the gene matches.

The chain uses TRBV28 and TRBJ2-7; either TRBD1 or TRBD2 may supply D (5 bases each). The CDR3 sequence is 14 residues long. CDR1 is MDHEN, CDR2 SYDVKM, per germline. V dropped 3 bases and J dropped 7 bases, with 16 bases sitting between them. CDR3 nucleotides: TGTGCCAGCAGTTTCCCCGGGGCGGAGGAAGAGCAGTACTTC. Translating it yields CASSFPGAEEEQYF.

V usage is TRBV29-1 and J usage is TRBJ2-3; D unresolved. In germline, CDR1 is SQVTM, CDR2 ANQGSEA. With 4 bases removed from V and 2 bases from J, the gap between germline ends came to 10 bases. There are 13 residues in the CDR3. This CDR3 reads CSVAYDVTDTQYF. DNA of the CDR3: TGCAGCGTTGCCTATGATGTCACAGATACGCAGTATTTT.

This rearrangement joins TRBV4-1 to TRBJ1-2; D uncertain. V gave up 0 bases and J gave up 4 bases, with 6 bases separating them. The V gene's germline CDR1 is MGHRA and CDR2 YSYEKL. The length of the CDR3 is 13 residues. The CDR3 bases are TGCGCCAGCAGCCAAGACGGGTTCTATGGCTACACCTTC. It yields the protein CASSQDGFYGYTF.

This clone qualifies as medium-sized. This rearrangement joins TRBV7-9 to TRBJ1-2, with 9 bases that match TRBD1. Germline CDR1 is SEHNR and CDR2 is FQNEAQ (reference sequence). V shed 3 bases and J 4 bases; nucleotides not matched to a gene: 6. The CDR3 is made up of 15 amino acids. In DNA, the CDR3 is TGTGCCAGCAGCTTCCTGGGACAGGGCATCTATGGCTACACCTTC. Translation gives CASSFLGQGIYGYTF.

V is TRBV5-4 and J is TRBJ2-7, with TRBD2 identical over 13 bases. The CDR3 sequence is 15 residues long. Germline V CDR1 and CDR2: SGHNT, YYREEE (reference sequence). After removal of 3 bases from V and 1 base from J, the junction contained 1 base not matched to a gene. CDR3 protein: CASSSGLAGSYEQYF. CDR3 nucleotides: TGTGCCAGCAGCTCGGGACTAGCGGGGTCCTACGAGCAGTACTTC.

This clone came up once. This chain connects TRBV19 to TRBJ1-2; possibly TRBD1 for D (6 bases). Trimming shortened V by 5 bases and J by 3 bases, and 13 bases separated the two germline ends. CDR1 is LNHDA and CDR2 is SQIVND in the germline V gene (reference sequence). This CDR3 is 14 amino acids long. Here the CDR3 DNA reads TGTGCCAGTAGTGTCGGAGGGGGGGACTATGGCTACACCTTC. It translates to CASSVGGGDYGYTF.

To note about this clone: A junction end diverges from the germline sequence, so it may reflect a read error. V is TRBV4-1 and J is TRBJ1-6; D not resolved. The CDR3 runs 12 residues. Germline-derived CDR1 and CDR2 are MGHRA and YSYEKL. The CDR3 is CASSQAMEGPRF. The CDR3 DNA is TGCGCCAGCAGCCAAGCCATGGAGGGTCCTCGTTTT.

This chain joins TRBV28 and TRBJ2-7, with D possibly being TRBD1 (5 bases). The CDR3 runs to 16 residues. In germline, CDR1 is MDHEN, CDR2 SYDVKM. Deletions cut 6 bases from V and 0 bases from J, with 18 bases between. The CDR3 spells CASSPTVGDGSYEQYF. Here the CDR3 DNA reads TGTGCCAGCAGCCCGACGGTAGGGGATGGCTCCTACGAGCAGTACTTC.

The gene calls are TRBV11-2 and TRBJ2-1; 10 bases match TRBD2. J gave up 0 bases and V 6 bases, and 8 bases lay outside the gene matches. The CDR3 is 17 residues long. Germline CDR1 is SGHAT and CDR2 is FQNNGV. Here the CDR3 DNA reads TGTGCCAGCAGGAAGCTAGCGGGGGCAAGCTCCTACAATGAGCAGTTCTTC. Translated: CASRKLAGASSYNEQFF.

Details on this clone: Other DNA sequences in the sample encode the same CDR3. The chain is built from TRBV5-1 and TRBJ1-1; 10 positions agree with TRBD1. Germline trimming cut 4 bases from V and 1 base from J; bases unmatched to any gene: 1. From germline, CDR1 is SGHRS and CDR2 YFSETQ. This CDR3 region has 14 residues. DNA of the CDR3: TGCGCCAGCAGCAGGGACAGGGGGAACACTGAAGCTTTCTTT. This sequence encodes CASSRDRGNTEAFF.

This clone was seen at least ten times. This sequence joins TRBV7-2 and TRBJ2-7; TRBD2 matches at 8 bases. CDR3 length equals 15 residues. CDR1 and CDR2 from the germline V gene are SGHTA and FQGNSA. The junction had 9 bases not matched to a gene; V was cut back by 5 bases and J by 3 bases. The CDR3 reads CASSPTSGQGYEQYF. The DNA of the CDR3 is TGTGCCAGCAGCCCAACTAGCGGTCAAGGCTACGAGCAGTACTTC.

The CDR3 DNA sequence: TGTGCCAGCAGCCTCATACTAGCGGGGTCGGGGAGATCGGAGTACTTC. Encoded protein: CASSLILAGSGRSEYF. The chain is built from TRBV11-2 and TRBJ2-5, with 10 bases fitting TRBD2. Looked up from germline, CDR1 is SGHAT and CDR2 is FQNNGV. The CDR3 runs to 16 residues. The V gene end was trimmed by 5 bases and the J gene end by 12 bases; junction bases not matched to a gene: 18.

As concerns this clone: The identical CDR3 is also encoded by other nucleotide sequences in the sample. The chain recombines TRBV30 with TRBJ2-7, with 9 bases identical to TRBD1. Looked up from germline, CDR1 is GTSNPN and CDR2 is SVGIG (reference sequence). The CDR3 has 15 amino acids. Trimming took 2 bases from V and 3 from J; bases not matched to a gene: 8. The CDR3 DNA follows: TGTGCCTGGAGTTCACGACAGGGGGTAAGCTACGAGCAGTACTTC. Translated, it gives CAWSSRQGVSYEQYF.

The rearrangement links TRBV11-2 to TRBJ2-1, with 8 positions matching TRBD2. The CDR3 spans 14 residues. Germline V gene lookup returns CDR1 SGHAT and CDR2 FQNNGV. Unmatched junction bases numbered 4, after V lost 3 bases and J lost 6 bases. The CDR3 nucleotides read TGTGCCAGCAGCTTCGGGACTAGGGGCAATGAGCAGTTCTTC. It codes for CASSFGTRGNEQFF.

This chain links TRBV5-4 with TRBJ2-2; D assignment may be TRBD1 or TRBD2 (5 bases each). The germline V gene encodes CDR1 SGHNT and CDR2 YYREEE (reference sequence). V shed 3 bases and J shed 5 bases, with 14 bases lying between them. This CDR3 is 15 amino acids long. The CDR3 region is CASSYTQGDTGELFF. The CDR3 bases are TGTGCCAGCAGCTATACTCAGGGAGATACCGGGGAGCTGTTTTTT.

The chain joins TRBV28 to TRBJ1-1; D is possibly TRBD1 (6 bases). In germline, CDR1 is MDHEN, CDR2 SYDVKM. This CDR3 has 14 residues. V dropped 4 bases and J dropped 7 bases, with 16 bases sitting between them. CDR3 bases: TGTGCCAGCAGTTCTCCACAGGGATTGAGTGAAGCTTTCTTT. This sequence encodes CASSSPQGLSEAFF.

The chain recombines TRBV11-2 with TRBJ2-7; 12 positions match TRBD1. The CDR3 is 15 residues long. Germline lookup yields CDR1 SGHAT and CDR2 FQNNGV. The junction had 4 bases not matched to a gene; V was cut back by 0 bases and J by 7 bases. The CDR3 sequence: CASSLEGQGAGEQYF. The CDR3 nucleotides read TGTGCCAGCAGCTTAGAGGGACAGGGGGCTGGGGAGCAGTACTTC.

This rearrangement joins TRBV18 to TRBJ2-7; no definite D call. There are 12 residues in the CDR3. Trimming shortened V by 6 bases and J by 7 bases, and 13 bases separated the two germline ends. Germline assignment: CDR1 KGHSH and CDR2 LQKENI. This chain's CDR3 is CASSYSLGEQYF. The CDR3 DNA reads TGTGCCAGCTCTTATTCTCTGGGGGAGCAGTACTTC.

The chain links TRBV30 to TRBJ2-7; possibly TRBD1 for D (5 bases). This CDR3 comprises 13 residues. With 0 bases removed from V and 1 base from J, the gap between germline ends came to 7 bases. Germline V gives CDR1 GTSNPN, CDR2 SVGIG (reference sequence). CDR3 DNA: TGTGCCTGGAGTGTACCAGGGTCCTACGAGCAGTACTTC. Protein product: CAWSVPGSYEQYF. Complete variable domain (other parts from reference TRBV30 and TRBJ2-7): SQTIHQWPATLVQPVGSPLSLECTVEGTSNPNLYWYRQAAGRGLQLLFYSVGIGQISSEVPQNLSASRPQDRQFILSSKKLLLSDSGFYLCAWSVPGSYEQYFGPGTRLTVT.

This clone came up a few times. The V and J genes are TRBV19 and TRBJ1-2; D remains ambiguous. CDR3 length equals 16 residues. Germline assignment: CDR1 LNHDA and CDR2 SQIVND (reference sequence). Trimming cost V 5 bases and J 4 bases, with 20 bases left between them. CDR3: CASSLASSQLGYGYTF. CDR3 coding DNA: TGTGCCAGTAGTCTTGCGTCATCTCAGCTCGGCTATGGCTACACCTTC.

The chain recombines TRBV10-1 with TRBJ2-7; D is uncertain. Per germline, CDR1 WNHNN and CDR2 SYGVQD (reference sequence). Trimming shortened V by 0 bases and J by 3 bases, and 9 bases separated the two germline ends. The CDR3 contains 14 residues. CDR3 residues: CASSESISSYEQYF. CDR3 coding DNA: TGCGCCAGCAGTGAGTCGATTTCCAGCTACGAGCAGTACTTC.

The table lists this clone with a few counts. The chain couples TRBV28 to TRBJ1-5; D is perhaps TRBD1 (5 bases). The germline V and J ends were trimmed by 5 bases and 8 bases, with 16 bases remaining between them. This CDR3 is 14 amino acids long. Germline values: CDR1 MDHEN, CDR2 SYDVKM. The CDR3 sequence: CASSLSARVKPQHF. DNA of the CDR3: TGTGCCAGCAGTCTTTCCGCCAGGGTTAAGCCCCAGCATTTT.